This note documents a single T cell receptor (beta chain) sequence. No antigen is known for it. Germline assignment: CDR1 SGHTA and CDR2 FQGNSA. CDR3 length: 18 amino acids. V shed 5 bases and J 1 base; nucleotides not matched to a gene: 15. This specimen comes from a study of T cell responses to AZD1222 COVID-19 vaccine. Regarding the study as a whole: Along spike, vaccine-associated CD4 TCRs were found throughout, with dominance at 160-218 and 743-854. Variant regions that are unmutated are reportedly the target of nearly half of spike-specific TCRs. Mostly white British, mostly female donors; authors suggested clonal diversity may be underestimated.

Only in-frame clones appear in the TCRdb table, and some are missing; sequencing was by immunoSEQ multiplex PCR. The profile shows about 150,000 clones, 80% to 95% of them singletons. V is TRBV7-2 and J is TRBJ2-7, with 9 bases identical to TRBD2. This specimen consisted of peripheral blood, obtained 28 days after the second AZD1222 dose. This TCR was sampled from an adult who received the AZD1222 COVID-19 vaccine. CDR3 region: CASSRAGTSSTISYEQYF. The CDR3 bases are TGTGCCAGCAGCCGGGCCGGGACTAGCTCTACTATATCCTACGAGCAGTACTTC. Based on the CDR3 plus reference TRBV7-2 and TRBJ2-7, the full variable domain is GAGVSQSPSNKVTEKGKDVELRCDPISGHTALYWYRQSLGQGLEFLIYFQGNSAPDKSGLPSDRFSAERTGGSVSTLTIQRTQQEDSAVYLCASSRAGTSSTISYEQYFGPGTRLTVT.